The present T cell receptor beta chain was sequenced within a study of shared clonotypes between healthy human individuals (dated by TCRdb to 2020 to 2021). Regarding the research as a whole: Three men and a couple of women, aged 18 to 49 years, made up the cohort. Per donor, three plates each were used for CD4 naive and CD4 memory, two for CD8 naive, and one for CD8 memory. To estimate repertoire size and how much clonotypes are shared between individuals, the study performed deep sequencing of blood TCR repertoires from a handful of healthy adults. Between about 0.8 and 9 billion PBMCs per donor were obtained by leukapheresis. Different laboratories and diverse techniques were used to prepare libraries and sequence TCR repertoires, to increase sequencing depth and limit assay-specific biases.

Paper-wide results and their limitations: When several donors were compared, the shared fraction of clonotypes was around 5.1% for naive CD4, about 4% for naive CD8, more than 2% for memory CD4, and less than 0.5% for memory CD8. Only blood was sampled, and tissue TCR repertoires likely differ from those in blood. Even with the large sequencing depth, rarefaction of the sorted-subset datasets indicated that sequencing was incomplete. Compared with non-shared clonotypes, the clonotypes found in all four sorted-subset donors had higher generation probabilities. Because the study included only a small number of donors, the genetic and exposure-history diversity represented was limited. Estimated clonotype richness was generally larger for naive than for memory subsets. Based on pairwise subsampling, the degree of clonotype sharing among donors was expected to be affected by sequencing depth.

For this clone: It has no known antigen specificity. Base qualities are not provided; no much larger clone lies one nucleotide away.

Between the V and J ends, shortened by 0 bases and 0 bases respectively, the junction contains 10 bases. The germline V gene yields SGHRS for CDR1 and YFSETQ for CDR2. The CDR3 starts with the cysteine, ends with the phenylalanine, and has 16 residues. The retained sequence is limited to the CDR3, 48 bases, with the frame set at the first base. The donors were healthy, HIV-negative adults who had no recently reported acute infections or vaccinations. Only Caucasian adults living in Nashville, Tennessee, USA were represented among the donors. CD4+ T cells were enriched through magnetic negative selection, after which naive cells were positively selected on CD45RA and the remaining negative fraction served as the memory subset. Blood was collected by leukapheresis, and PBMCs were isolated by Ficoll-Histopaque density gradient centrifugation and then cryopreserved in liquid nitrogen vapor phase. Analytical flow cytometry was used to check the purity and quantity of every magnetically sorted T cell population. Genomic DNA was isolated from each sorted fraction and quantified by UV absorbance on a Nanodrop 2000c.

Using the deep immunoSEQ assay, multiplex PCR amplified TCR CDR3 regions from genomic DNA. Genomic DNA extracted from each cell subset was distributed evenly over all wells of several immunoSEQ 96-well plates, and each plate served as one replicate. For sorted subsets, roughly 200 ng of genomic DNA, equivalent to some 33,000 T cell genomes, went into each replicate PCR. The purified libraries were quantified using a Qubit 3.0 fluorometer, sized with a Bioanalyzer 2100, and then quantified again using the KAPA Library Quantification kit. Each immunoSEQ 96-well plate was sequenced on its own single-read 150-cycle Illumina NextSeq 550 flow cell. For the original study's pipeline: Because only junctional sequences without quality scores were contained in the immunoSEQ output, filtering matching that applied to full-length reads could not be performed. Sequences were annotated with PyIR, a Python wrapper for IgBLAST v1.9, and V/J genes and CDR3 were assigned using IMGT germline references. Reads were removed for weak V/J assignments (E-value above 1e-6), missing CDR3, stop codons, out-of-frame junctions, or ambiguous translated residues. V3J clonotypes were defined as sequences sharing an identical inferred V gene, J gene, and CDR3 amino acid sequence. Percentage overlap between repertoires was calculated by dividing the number of shared unique clonotypes by the size of the smaller repertoire. Three approaches were used to assess repertoire richness: RTK rarefaction, the Chao1 estimator, and Recon v2.1 estimates of unobserved clonotypes. Generation probabilities were computed with OLGA for all TCRbeta clonotypes obtained by the gDNA method from several donors. Entries here come from immuneACCESS through TCRdb and include only in-frame sequences with V and J called. Some clones fail to appear in such tables; in the studies checked, an unresolved V gene covers under half of the shortfall, and the cause of the remainder is unknown. For V, J and clone size, that table is used; D and trimming come from the DNA. The sample yields some 980,000 clones; 70% to 85% were counted once. The ten largest clonotypes hold over 1.3% of the sample.

This TCR derives from a young man in good health. This receptor chain uses TRBV5-1 and TRBJ1-3, and perhaps TRBD1 as D gene, on 6 matching bases. The sequencing input was memory CD4+ T cells sorted from blood. This specimen's cell subset or site label, interpreted: CD45RA-negative fraction. The sequenced DNA: TGCGCCAGCAGCTTGGGGACAGCTTTCTCTGGAAACACCATATATTTT. Translated, this is CASSLGTAFSGNTIYF.